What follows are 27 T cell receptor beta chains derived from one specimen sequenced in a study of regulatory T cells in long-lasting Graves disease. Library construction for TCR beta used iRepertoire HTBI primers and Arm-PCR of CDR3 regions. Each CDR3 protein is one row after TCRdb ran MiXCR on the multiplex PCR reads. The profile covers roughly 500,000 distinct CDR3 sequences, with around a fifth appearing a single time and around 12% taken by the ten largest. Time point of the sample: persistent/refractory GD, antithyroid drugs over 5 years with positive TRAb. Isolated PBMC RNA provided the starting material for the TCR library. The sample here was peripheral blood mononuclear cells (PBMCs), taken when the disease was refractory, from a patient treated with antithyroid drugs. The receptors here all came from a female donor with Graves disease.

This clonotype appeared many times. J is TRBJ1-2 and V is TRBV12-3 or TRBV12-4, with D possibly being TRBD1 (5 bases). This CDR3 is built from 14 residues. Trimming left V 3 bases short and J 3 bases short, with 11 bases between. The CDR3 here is CASSFRARYYGYTF. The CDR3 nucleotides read TGTGCCAGCAGTTTCAGGGCTAGGTACTATGGCTACACCTTC.

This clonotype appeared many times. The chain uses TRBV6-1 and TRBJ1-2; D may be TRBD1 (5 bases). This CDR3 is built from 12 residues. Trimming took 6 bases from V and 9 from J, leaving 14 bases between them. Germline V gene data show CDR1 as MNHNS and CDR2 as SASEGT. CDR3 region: CASRDTGWSYTF. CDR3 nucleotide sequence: TGTGCCAGCAGAGATACAGGATGGAGCTACACCTTC.

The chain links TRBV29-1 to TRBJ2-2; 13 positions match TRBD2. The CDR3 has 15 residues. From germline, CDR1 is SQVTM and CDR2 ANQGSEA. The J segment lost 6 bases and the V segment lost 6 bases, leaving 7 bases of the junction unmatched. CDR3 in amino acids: CSVTTSGRAAGELFF. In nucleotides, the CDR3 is TGCAGCGTAACTACTAGCGGGAGGGCGGCCGGGGAGCTGTTTTTT.

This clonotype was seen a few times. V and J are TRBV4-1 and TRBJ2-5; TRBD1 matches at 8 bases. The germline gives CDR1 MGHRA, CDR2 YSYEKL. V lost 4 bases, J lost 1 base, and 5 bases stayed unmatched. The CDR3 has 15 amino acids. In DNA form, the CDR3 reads TGCGCCAGCAGCCTTCTCACAGGGGGCCAAGAGACCCAGTACTTC. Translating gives CASSLLTGGQETQYF.

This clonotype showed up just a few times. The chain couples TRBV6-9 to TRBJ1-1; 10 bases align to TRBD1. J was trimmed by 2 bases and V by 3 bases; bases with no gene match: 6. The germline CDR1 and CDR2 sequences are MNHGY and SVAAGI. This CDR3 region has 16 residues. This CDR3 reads CASSYETGGINTEAFF. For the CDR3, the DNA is TGTGCCAGCAGTTACGAGACAGGGGGCATTAACACTGAAGCTTTCTTT.

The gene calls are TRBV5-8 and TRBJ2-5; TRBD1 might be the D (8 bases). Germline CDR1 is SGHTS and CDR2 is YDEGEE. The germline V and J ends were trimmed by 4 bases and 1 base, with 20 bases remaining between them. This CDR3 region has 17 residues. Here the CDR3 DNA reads TGTGCCAGCAGCCAGGGTAACAGGGGGGGACCCCAAGAGACCCAGTACTTC. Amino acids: CASSQGNRGGPQETQYF.

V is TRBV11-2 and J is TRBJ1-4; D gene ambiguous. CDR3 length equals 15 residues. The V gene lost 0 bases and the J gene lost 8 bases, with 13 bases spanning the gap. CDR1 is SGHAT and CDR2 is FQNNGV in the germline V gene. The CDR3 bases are TGTGCCAGCAGCTTAGAGCCCGGGGTAGGGGAAAAACTGTTTTTT. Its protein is CASSLEPGVGEKLFF. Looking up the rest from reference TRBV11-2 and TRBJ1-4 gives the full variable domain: EAGVAQSPRYKIIEKRQSVAFWCNPISGHATLYWYQQILGQGPKLLIQFQNNGVVDDSQLPKDRFSAERLKGVDSTLKIQPAKLEDSAVYLCASSLEPGVGEKLFFGSGTQLSVL.

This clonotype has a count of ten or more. Here the CDR3 DNA reads TGTGCCAGCAGTGAAAGGGGTCTGAACACTGAAGCTTTCTTT. It codes for CASSERGLNTEAFF. V usage is TRBV2 and J usage is TRBJ1-1, with D possibly matching TRBD1 (5 bases). V lost 2 bases to trimming and J lost 0 bases, with 7 bases between them. In germline, CDR1 is SNHLY, CDR2 FYNNEI. This CDR3 is 14 amino acids long.

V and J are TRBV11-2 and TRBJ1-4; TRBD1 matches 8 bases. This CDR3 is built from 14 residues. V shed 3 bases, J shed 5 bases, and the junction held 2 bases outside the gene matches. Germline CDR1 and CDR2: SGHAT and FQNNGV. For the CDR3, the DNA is TGTGCCAGCAGCTTTACAGGGGGAAATGAAAAACTGTTTTTT. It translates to CASSFTGGNEKLFF.

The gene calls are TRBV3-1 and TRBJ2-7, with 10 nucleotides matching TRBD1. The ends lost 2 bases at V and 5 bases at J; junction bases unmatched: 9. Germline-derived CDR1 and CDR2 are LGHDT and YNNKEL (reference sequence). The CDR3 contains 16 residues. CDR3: CASSQWFGTGADEQYF. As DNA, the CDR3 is TGTGCCAGCAGCCAATGGTTCGGGACAGGGGCTGACGAGCAGTACTTC.

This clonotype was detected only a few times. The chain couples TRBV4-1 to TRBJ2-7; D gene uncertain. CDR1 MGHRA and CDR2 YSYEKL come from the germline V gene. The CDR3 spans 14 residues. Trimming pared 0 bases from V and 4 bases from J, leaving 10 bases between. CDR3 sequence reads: CASSQDGSRYEQYF. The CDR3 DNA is TGCGCCAGCAGCCAAGATGGTAGTCGGTACGAGCAGTACTTC.

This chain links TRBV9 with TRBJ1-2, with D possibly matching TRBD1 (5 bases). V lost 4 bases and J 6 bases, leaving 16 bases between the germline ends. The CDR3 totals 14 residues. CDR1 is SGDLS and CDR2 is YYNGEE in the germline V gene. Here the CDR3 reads CASSLLGEGDGYTF. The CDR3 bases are TGTGCCAGCAGCCTTTTAGGGGAAGGGGATGGCTACACCTTC.

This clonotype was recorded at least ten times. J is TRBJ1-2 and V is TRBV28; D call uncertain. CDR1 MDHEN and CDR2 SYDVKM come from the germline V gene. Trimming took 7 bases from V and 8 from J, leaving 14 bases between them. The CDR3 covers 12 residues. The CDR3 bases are TGTGCCAGCACACACACGGTAGGCGGCTACACCTTC. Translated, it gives CASTHTVGGYTF.

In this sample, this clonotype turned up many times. The CDR3 loop reads CASSQDITNTGELFF. CDR3 sequence (DNA): TGTGCCAGCAGCCAGGACATAACGAACACCGGGGAGCTGTTTTTT. This rearrangement joins TRBV6-1 to TRBJ2-2; maybe TRBD1 (5 bases). V was trimmed by 6 bases and J by 0 bases, leaving 11 bases between them. Germline V gene data show CDR1 as MNHNS and CDR2 as SASEGT. This CDR3 is built from 15 residues.

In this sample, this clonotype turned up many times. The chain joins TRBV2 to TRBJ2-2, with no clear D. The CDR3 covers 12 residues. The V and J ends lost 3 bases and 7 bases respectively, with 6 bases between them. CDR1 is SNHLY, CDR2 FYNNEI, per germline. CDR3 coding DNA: TGTGCCAGCAGTGATCAGGTCGGGGAGCTGTTTTTT. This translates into CASSDQVGELFF.

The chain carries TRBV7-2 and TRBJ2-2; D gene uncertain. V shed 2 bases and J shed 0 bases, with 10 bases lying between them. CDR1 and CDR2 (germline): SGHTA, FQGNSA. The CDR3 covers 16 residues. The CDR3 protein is CASSLRRPSNTGELFF. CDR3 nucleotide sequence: TGTGCCAGCAGCTTACGCAGGCCTTCGAACACCGGGGAGCTGTTTTTT.

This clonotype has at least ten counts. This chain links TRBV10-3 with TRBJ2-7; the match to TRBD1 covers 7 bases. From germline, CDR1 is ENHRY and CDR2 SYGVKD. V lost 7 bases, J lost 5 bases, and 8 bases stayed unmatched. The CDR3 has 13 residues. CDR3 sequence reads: CAITGQANDEQYF. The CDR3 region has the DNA TGTGCCATCACCGGACAGGCGAATGACGAGCAGTACTTC.

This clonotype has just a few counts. CDR3 in amino acids: CAIRDPGGHEQYF. In DNA, the CDR3 is TGTGCCATCCGTGACCCAGGAGGGCACGAGCAGTACTTC. The rearrangement joins TRBV7-9 to TRBJ2-7; D perhaps matches TRBD2 (6 bases). CDR3 length: 13 residues. V was clipped by 10 bases and J by 5 bases, with 18 bases between them. The germline CDR1 and CDR2 sequences are SEHNR and FQNEAQ (reference sequence).

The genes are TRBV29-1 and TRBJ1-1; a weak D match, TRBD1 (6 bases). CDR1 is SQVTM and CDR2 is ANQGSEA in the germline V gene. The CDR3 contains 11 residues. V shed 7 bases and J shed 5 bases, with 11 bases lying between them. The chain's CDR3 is CSGERGTEAFF. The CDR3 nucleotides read TGCAGCGGGGAGAGGGGGACTGAAGCTTTCTTT.

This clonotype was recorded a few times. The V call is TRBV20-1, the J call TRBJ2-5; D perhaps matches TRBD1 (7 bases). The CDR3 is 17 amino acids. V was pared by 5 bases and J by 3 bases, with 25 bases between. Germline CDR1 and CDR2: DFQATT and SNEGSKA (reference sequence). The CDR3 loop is CSALPQWRGREEETQYF. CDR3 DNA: TGCAGTGCTCTCCCCCAGTGGAGGGGGCGCGAGGAAGAGACCCAGTACTTC.

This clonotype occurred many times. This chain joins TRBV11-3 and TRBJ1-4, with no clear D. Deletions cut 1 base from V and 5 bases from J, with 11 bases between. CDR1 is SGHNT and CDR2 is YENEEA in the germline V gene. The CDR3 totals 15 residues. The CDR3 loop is CASSLVSIANEKLFF. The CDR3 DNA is TGTGCCAGCAGCTTAGTTTCCATTGCGAATGAAAAACTGTTTTTT.

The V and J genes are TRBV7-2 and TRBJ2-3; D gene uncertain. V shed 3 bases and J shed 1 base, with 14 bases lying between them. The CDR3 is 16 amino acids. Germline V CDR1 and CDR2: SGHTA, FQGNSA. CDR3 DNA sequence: TGTGCCAGCAGCTTCACGCCAACACCGGGCACAGATACGCAGTATTTT. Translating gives CASSFTPTPGTDTQYF.

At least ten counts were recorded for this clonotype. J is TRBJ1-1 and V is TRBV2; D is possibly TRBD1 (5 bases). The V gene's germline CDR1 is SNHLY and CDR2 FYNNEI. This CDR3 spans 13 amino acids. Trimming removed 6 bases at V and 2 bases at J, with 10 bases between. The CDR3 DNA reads TGTGCCAGCAGCCGGGACCAAAACACTGAAGCTTTCTTT. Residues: CASSRDQNTEAFF.

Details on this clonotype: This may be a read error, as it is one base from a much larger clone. CDR3 nucleotide sequence: TGTGCCAGCAGTTCATCTCGGCTGAGCGGGGAGCTGTTTTTT. It codes for CASSSSRLSGELFF. V and J are TRBV27 and TRBJ2-2; no clear D. The CDR3 runs 14 residues. CDR1 is MNHEY and CDR2 is SMNVEV in the germline V gene (reference sequence). Trimming removed 4 bases from V and 7 bases from J, with 13 bases in between.

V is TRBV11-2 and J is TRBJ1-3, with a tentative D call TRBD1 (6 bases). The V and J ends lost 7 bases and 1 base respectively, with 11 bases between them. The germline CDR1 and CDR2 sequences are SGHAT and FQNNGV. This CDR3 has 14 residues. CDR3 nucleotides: TGTGCCAGCACCGCGGACAGTTCTGGAAACACCATATATTTT. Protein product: CASTADSSGNTIYF. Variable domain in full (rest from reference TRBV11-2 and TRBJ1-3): EAGVAQSPRYKIIEKRQSVAFWCNPISGHATLYWYQQILGQGPKLLIQFQNNGVVDDSQLPKDRFSAERLKGVDSTLKIQPAKLEDSAVYLCASTADSSGNTIYFGEGSWLTVV.

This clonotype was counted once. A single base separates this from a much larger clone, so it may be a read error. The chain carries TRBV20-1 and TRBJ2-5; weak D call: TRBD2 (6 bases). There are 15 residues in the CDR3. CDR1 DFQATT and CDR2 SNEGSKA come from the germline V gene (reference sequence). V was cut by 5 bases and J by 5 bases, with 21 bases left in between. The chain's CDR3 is CSAELPGTWGETQYF. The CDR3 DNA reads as TGCAGTGCTGAGCTCCCTGGGACTTGGGGGGAGACCCAGTACTTC.

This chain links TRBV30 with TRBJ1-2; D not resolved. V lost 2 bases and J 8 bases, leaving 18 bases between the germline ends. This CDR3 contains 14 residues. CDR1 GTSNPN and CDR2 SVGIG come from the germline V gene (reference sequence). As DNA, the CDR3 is TGTGCCTGGAGTAAGCGTCGTCTGGGTGTGGGCTACACCTTC. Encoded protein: CAWSKRRLGVGYTF.